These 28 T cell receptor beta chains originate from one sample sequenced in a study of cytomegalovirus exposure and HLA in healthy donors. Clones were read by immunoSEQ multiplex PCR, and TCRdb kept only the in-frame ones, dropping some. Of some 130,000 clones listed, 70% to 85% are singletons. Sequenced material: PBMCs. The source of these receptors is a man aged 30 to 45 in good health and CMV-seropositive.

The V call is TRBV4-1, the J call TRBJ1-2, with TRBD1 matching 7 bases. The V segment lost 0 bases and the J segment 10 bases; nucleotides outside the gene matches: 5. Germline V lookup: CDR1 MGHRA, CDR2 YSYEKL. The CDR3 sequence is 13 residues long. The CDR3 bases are TGCGCCAGCAGCCAAGATCAGGACAGGCACTACACCTTC. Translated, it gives CASSQDQDRHYTF.

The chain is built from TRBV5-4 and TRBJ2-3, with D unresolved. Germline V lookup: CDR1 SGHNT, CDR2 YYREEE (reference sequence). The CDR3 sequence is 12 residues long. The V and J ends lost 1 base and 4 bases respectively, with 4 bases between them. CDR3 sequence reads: CASSLLSDTQYF. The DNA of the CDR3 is TGTGCCAGCAGCTTGCTGTCAGATACGCAGTATTTT.

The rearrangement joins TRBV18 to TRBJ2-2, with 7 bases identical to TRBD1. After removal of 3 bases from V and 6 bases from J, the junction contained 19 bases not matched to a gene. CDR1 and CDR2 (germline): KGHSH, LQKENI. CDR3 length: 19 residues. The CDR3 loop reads CASSPETGSTTPYPGELFF. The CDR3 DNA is TGTGCCAGCTCACCTGAGACAGGGTCGACCACTCCATATCCCGGGGAGCTGTTTTTT.

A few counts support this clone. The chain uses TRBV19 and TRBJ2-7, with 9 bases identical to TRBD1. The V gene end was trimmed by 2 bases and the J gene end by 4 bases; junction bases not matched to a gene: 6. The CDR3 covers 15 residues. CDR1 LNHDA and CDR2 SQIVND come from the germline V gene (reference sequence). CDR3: CASSISDRGGYEQYF. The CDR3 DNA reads TGTGCCAGTAGTATATCGGACAGGGGTGGATACGAGCAGTACTTC.

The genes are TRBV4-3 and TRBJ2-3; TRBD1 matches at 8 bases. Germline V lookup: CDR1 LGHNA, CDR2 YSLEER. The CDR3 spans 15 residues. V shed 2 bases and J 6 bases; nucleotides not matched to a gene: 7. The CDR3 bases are TGCGCCAGCAGCCAACTGACAGGGGTTACGGATACGCAGTATTTT. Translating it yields CASSQLTGVTDTQYF.

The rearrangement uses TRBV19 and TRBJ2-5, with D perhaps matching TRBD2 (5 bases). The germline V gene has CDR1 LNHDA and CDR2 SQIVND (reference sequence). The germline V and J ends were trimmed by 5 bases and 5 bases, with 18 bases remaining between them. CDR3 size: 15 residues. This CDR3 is CASSPLIRDGETQYF. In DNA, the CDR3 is TGTGCCAGTAGTCCCTTAATCCGGGATGGGGAGACCCAGTACTTC.

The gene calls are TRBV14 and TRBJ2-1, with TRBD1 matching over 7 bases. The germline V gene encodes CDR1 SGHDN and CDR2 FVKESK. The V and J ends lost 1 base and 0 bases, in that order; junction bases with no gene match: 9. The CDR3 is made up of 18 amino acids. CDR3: CASSQGPQTGISYNEQFF. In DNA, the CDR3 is TGTGCCAGCAGCCAAGGGCCTCAGACAGGGATCTCCTACAATGAGCAGTTCTTC.

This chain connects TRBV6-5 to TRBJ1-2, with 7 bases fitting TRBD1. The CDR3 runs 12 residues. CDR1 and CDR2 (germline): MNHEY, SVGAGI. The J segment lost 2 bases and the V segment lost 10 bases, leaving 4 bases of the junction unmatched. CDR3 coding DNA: TGTGCCACACGGGACAGCAACTATGGCTACACCTTC. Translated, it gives CATRDSNYGYTF.

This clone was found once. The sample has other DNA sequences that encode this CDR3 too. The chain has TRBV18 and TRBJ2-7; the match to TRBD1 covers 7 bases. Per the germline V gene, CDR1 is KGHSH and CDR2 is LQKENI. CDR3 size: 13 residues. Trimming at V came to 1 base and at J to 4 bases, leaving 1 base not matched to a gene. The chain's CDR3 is CASSPQGAYEQYF. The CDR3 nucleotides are TGTGCCAGCTCACCACAGGGGGCTTACGAGCAGTACTTC. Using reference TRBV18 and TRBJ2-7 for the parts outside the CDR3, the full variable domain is NAGVMQNPRHLVRRRGQEARLRCSPMKGHSHVYWYRQLPEEGLKFMVYLQKENIIDESGMPKERFSAEFPKEGPSILRIQQVVRGDSAAYFCASSPQGAYEQYFGPGTRLTVT.

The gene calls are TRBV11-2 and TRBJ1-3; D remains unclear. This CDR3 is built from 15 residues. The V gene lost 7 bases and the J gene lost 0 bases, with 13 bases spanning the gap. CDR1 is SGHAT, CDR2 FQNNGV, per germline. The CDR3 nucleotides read TGTGCCAGCACTGTGACTGGTTACTCTGGAAACACCATATATTTT. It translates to CASTVTGYSGNTIYF.

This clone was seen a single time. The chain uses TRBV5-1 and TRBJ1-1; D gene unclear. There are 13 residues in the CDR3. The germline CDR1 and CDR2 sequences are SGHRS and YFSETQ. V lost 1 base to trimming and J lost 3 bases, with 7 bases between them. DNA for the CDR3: TGCGCCAGCAGCTTGAATCAGTACACTGAAGCTTTCTTT. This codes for CASSLNQYTEAFF. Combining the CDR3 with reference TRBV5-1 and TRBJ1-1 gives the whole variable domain KAGVTQTPRYLIKTRGQQVTLSCSPISGHRSVSWYQQTPGQGLQFLFEYFSETQRNKGNFPGRFSGRQFSNSRSEMNVSTLELGDSALYLCASSLNQYTEAFFGQGTRLTVV.

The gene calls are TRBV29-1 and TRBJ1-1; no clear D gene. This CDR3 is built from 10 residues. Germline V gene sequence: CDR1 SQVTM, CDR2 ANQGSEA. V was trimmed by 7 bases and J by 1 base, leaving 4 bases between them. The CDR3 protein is CSDQNTEAFF. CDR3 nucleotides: TGCAGCGATCAGAACACTGAAGCTTTCTTT.

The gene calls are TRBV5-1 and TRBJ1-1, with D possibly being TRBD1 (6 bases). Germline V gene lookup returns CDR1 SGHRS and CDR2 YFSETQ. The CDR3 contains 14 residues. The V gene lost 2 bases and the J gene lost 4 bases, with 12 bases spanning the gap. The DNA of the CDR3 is TGCGCCAGCAGCTTCCCAGGGGCGCGCACTGAAGCTTTCTTT. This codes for CASSFPGARTEAFF.

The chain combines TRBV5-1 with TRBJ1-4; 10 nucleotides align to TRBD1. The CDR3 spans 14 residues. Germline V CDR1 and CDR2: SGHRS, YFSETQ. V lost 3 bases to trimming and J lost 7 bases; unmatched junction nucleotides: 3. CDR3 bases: TGCGCCAGCAGCTCGGGACAGGGGCGTGAAAAACTGTTTTTT. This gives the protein CASSSGQGREKLFF. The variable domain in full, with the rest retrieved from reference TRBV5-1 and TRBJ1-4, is KAGVTQTPRYLIKTRGQQVTLSCSPISGHRSVSWYQQTPGQGLQFLFEYFSETQRNKGNFPGRFSGRQFSNSRSEMNVSTLELGDSALYLCASSSGQGREKLFFGSGTQLSVL.

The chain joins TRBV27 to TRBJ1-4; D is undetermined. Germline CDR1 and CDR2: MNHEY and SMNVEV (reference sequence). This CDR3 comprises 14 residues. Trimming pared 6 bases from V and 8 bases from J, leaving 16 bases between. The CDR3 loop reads CASSRAGIGEKLFF. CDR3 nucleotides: TGTGCCAGCAGCCGTGCGGGGATTGGGGAAAAACTGTTTTTT.

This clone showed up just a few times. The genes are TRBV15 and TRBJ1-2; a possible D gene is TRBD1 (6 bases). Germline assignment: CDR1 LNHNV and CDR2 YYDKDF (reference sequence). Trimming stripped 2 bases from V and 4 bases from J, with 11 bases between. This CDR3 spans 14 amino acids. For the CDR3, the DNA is TGTGCCACCAGCAGACGCATGGACAGCTATGGCTACACCTTC. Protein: CATSRRMDSYGYTF.

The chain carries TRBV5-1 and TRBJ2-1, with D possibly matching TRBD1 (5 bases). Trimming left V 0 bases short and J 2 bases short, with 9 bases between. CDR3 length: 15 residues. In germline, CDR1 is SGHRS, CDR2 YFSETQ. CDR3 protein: CASSLEGAPYNEQFF. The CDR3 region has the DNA TGCGCCAGCAGCTTGGAAGGGGCTCCCTACAATGAGCAGTTCTTC.

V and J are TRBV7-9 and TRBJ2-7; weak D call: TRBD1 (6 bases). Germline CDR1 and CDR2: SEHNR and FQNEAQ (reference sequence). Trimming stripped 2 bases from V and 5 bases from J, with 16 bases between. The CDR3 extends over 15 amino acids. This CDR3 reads CASSLQGHVADEQYF. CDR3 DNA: TGTGCCAGCAGCTTACAGGGACATGTGGCCGACGAGCAGTACTTC.

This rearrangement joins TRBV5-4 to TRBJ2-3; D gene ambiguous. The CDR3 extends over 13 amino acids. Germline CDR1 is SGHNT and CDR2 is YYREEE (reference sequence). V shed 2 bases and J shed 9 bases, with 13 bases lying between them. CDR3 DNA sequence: TGTGCCAGCAGCTTCCGCGTAAGCGAAACGCAGTATTTT. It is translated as CASSFRVSETQYF.

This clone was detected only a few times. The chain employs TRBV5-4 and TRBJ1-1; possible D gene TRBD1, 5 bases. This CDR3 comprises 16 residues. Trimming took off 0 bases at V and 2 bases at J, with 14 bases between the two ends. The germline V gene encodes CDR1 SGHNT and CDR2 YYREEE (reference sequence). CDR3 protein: CASSLAMGRPNTEAFF. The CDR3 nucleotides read TGTGCCAGCAGCTTGGCCATGGGGCGACCTAACACTGAAGCTTTCTTT.

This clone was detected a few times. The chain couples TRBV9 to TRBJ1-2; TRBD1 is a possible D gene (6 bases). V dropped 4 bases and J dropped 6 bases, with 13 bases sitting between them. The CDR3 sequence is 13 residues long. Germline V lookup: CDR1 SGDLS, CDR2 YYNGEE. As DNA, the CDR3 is TGTGCCAGCAGCTCCAACAGGGTGAATGGCTACACCTTC. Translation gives CASSSNRVNGYTF.

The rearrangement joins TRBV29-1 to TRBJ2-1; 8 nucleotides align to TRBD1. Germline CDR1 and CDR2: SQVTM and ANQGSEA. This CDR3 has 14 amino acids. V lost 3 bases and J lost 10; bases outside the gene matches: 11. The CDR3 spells CSVDSRTGRQEQFF. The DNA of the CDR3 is TGCAGCGTTGACTCACGGACAGGGAGACAGGAGCAGTTCTTC.

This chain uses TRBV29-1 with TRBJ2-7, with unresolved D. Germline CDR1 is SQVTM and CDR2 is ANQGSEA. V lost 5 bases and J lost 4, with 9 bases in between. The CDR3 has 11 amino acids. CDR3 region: CSVHTSYEQYF. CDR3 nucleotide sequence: TGCAGCGTTCATACATCGTACGAGCAGTACTTC.

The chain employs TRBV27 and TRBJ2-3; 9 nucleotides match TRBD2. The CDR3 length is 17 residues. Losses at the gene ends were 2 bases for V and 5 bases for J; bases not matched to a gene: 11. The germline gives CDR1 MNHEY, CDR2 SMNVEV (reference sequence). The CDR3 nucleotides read TGTGCCAGCAGTTTACGGCTCGGCGGGGGGGCCGGAGATACGCAGTATTTT. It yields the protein CASSLRLGGGAGDTQYF.

The CDR3 loop reads CASSRPEGNTEAFF. CDR3 DNA sequence: TGTGCCAGCAGTCGGCCCGAGGGGAACACTGAAGCTTTCTTT. The rearrangement joins TRBV2 to TRBJ1-1; no firm D call. Germline lookup yields CDR1 SNHLY and CDR2 FYNNEI. V was shortened by 5 bases and J by 1 base, with 11 bases between the two germline ends. This CDR3 region has 14 residues.

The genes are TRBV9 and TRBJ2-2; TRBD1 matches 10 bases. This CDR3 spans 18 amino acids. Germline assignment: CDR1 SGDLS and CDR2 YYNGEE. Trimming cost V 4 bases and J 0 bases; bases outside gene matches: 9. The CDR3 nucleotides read TGTGCCAGCAGCCGCCGGGACAGGGGACTAGCGAACACCGGGGAGCTGTTTTTT. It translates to CASSRRDRGLANTGELFF. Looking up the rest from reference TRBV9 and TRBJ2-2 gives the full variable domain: DSGVTQTPKHLITATGQRVTLRCSPRSGDLSVYWYQQSLDQGLQFLIQYYNGEERAKGNILERFSAQQFPDLHSELNLSSLELGDSALYFCASSRRDRGLANTGELFFGEGSRLTVL.

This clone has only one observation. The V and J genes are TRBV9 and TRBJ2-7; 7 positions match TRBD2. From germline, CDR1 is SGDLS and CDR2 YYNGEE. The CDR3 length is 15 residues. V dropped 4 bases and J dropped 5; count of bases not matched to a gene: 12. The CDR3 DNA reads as TGTGCCAGCAGCCTATCGTCGGGGGGTATCGACGAGCAGTACTTC. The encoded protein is CASSLSSGGIDEQYF.

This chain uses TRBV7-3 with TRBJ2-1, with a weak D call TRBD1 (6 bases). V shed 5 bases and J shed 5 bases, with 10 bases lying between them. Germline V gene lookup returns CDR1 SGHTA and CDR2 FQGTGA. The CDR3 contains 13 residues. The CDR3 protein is CASSQDRHNEQFF. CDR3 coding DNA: TGTGCCAGCAGCCAGGACAGACACAATGAGCAGTTCTTC.